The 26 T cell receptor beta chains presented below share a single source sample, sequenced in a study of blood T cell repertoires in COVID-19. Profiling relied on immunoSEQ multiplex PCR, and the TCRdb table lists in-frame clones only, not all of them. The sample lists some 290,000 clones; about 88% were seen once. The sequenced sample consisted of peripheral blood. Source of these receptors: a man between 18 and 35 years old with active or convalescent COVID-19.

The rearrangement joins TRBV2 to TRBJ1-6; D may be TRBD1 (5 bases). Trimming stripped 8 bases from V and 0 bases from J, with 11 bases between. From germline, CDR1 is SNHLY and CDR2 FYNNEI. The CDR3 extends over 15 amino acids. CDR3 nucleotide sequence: TGTGCCAGCGTCCGCGACAGCTCCTATAATTCACCCCTCCACTTT. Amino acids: CASVRDSSYNSPLHF.

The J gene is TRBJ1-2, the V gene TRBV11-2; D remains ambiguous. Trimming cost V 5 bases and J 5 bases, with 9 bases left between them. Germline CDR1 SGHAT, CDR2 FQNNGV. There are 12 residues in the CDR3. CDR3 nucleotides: TGTGCCAGCAGCCCTCAGATATATGGCTACACCTTC. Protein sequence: CASSPQIYGYTF.

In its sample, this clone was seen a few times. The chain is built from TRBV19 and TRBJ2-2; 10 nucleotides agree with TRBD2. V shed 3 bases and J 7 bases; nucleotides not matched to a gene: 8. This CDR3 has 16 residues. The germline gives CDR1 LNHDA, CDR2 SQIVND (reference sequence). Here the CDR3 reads CASSIWTSGNGGELFF. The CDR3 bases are TGTGCCAGTAGTATCTGGACTAGCGGTAATGGCGGGGAGCTGTTTTTT.

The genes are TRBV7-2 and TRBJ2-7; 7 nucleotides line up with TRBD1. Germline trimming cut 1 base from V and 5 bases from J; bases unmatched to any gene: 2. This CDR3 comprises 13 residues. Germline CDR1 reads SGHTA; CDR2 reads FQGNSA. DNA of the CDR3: TGTGCCAGCAGCTTAGGGACAGGACACGAGCAGTACTTC. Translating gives CASSLGTGHEQYF.

CDR3 protein: CAIRETSGGAGEQYF. CDR3 sequence (DNA): TGTGCCATCAGGGAGACTAGCGGGGGGGCGGGCGAGCAGTACTTC. The chain joins TRBV10-3 to TRBJ2-7; TRBD2 matches 14 bases. Germline V lookup: CDR1 ENHRY, CDR2 SYGVKD. The CDR3 totals 15 residues. V lost 6 bases and J lost 6; bases outside the gene matches: 7.

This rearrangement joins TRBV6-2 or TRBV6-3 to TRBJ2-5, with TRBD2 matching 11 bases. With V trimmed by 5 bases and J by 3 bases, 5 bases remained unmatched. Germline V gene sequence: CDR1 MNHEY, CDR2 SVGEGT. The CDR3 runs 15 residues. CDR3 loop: CASSRGLAVKETQYF. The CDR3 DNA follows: TGTGCCAGCAGTAGGGGACTAGCGGTGAAAGAGACCCAGTACTTC.

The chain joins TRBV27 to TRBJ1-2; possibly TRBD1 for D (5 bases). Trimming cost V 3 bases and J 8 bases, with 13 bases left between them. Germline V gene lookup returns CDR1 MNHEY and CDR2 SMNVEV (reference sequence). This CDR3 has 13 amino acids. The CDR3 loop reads CASSLTGGGGYTF. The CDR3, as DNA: TGTGCCAGCAGTTTGACCGGGGGAGGGGGCTACACCTTC.

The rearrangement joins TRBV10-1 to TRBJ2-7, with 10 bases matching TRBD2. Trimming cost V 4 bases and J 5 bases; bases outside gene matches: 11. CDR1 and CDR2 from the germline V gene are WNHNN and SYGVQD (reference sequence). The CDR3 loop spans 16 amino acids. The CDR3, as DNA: TGCGCCAGCAGTGGCTCCGCGGGACTAGCGATCCACGAGCAGTACTTC. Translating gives CASSGSAGLAIHEQYF.

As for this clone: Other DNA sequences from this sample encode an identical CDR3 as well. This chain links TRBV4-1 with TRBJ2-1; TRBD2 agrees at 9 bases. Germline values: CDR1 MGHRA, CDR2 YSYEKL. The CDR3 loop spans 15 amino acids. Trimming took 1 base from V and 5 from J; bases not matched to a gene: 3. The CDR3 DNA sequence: TGCGCCAGCAGCCAAGGCGGGGGGGCCGACAATGAGCAGTTCTTC. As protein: CASSQGGGADNEQFF.

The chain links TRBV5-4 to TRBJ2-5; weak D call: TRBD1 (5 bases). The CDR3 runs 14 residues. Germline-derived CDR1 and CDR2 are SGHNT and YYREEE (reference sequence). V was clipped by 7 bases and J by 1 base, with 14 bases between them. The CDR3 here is CASGSDSFQETQYF. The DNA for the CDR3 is TGTGCCAGCGGATCTGACAGCTTCCAAGAGACCCAGTACTTC.

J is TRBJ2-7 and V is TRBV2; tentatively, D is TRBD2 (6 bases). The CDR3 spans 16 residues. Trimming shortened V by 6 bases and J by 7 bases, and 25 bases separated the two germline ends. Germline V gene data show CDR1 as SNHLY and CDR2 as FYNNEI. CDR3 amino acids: CASRGIRDFGPREQYF. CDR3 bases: TGTGCCAGCAGAGGGATCCGGGACTTCGGCCCTCGGGAGCAGTACTTC. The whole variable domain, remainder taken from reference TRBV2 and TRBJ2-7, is EPEVTQTPSHQVTQMGQEVILRCVPISNHLYFYWYRQILGQKVEFLVSFYNNEISEKSEIFDDQFSVERPDGSNFTLKIRSTKLEDSAMYFCASRGIRDFGPREQYFGPGTRLTVT.

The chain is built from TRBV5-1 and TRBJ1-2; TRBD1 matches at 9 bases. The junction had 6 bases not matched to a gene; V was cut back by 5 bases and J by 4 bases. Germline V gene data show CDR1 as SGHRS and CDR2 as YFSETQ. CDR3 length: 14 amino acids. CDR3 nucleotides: TGCGCCAGCAGACGGACAGGGGAAGCCTATGGCTACACCTTC. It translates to CASRRTGEAYGYTF.

As DNA, the CDR3 is TGTGCCAGCAGTTTCGAGAATCAGCCCCAGCATTTT. Translation gives CASSFENQPQHF. The chain joins TRBV28 to TRBJ1-5; D unresolved. The germline V and J ends were trimmed by 3 bases and 4 bases, with 4 bases remaining between them. The CDR3 covers 12 residues. In germline, CDR1 is MDHEN, CDR2 SYDVKM.

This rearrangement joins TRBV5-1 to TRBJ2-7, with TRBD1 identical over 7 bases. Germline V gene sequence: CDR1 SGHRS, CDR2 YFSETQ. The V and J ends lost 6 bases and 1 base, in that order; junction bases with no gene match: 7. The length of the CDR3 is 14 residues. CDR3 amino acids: CASKLGGGSYEQYF. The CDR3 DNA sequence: TGCGCCAGCAAGCTAGGGGGCGGGTCCTACGAGCAGTACTTC.

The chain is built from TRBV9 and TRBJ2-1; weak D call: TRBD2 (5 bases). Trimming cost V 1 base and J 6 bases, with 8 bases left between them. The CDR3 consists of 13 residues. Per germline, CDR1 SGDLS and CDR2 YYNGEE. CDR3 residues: CASSVSRGNEQFF. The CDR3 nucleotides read TGTGCCAGCAGCGTAAGTCGGGGCAATGAGCAGTTCTTC.

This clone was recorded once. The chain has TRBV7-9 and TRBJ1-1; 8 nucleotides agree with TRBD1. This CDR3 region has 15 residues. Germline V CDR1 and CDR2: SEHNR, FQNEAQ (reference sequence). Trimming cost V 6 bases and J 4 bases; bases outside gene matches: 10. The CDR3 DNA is TGTGCCAGCAGACCTAGACAGGGGTTGGGCACTGAAGCTTTCTTT. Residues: CASRPRQGLGTEAFF.

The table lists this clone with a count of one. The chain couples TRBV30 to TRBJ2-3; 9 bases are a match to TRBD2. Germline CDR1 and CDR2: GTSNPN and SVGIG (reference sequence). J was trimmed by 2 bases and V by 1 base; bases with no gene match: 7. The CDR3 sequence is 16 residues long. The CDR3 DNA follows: TGTGCCTGGAGTGGGAGTCCGGGACTAGCCACAGATACGCAGTATTTT. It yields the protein CAWSGSPGLATDTQYF.

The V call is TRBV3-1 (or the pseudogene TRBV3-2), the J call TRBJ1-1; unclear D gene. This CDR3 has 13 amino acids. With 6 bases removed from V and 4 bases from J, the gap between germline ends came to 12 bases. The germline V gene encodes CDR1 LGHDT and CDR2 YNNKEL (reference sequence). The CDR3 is CASSSVGGTEAFF. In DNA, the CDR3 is TGTGCCAGCAGTTCGGTCGGTGGCACTGAAGCTTTCTTT.

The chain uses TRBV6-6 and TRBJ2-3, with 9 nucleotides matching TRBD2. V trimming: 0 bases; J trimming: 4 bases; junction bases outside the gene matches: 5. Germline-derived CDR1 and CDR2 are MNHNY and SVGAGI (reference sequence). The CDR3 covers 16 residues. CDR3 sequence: CASSYSPGLAADTQYF. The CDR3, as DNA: TGTGCCAGCAGTTACTCGCCGGGACTAGCAGCAGATACGCAGTATTTT.

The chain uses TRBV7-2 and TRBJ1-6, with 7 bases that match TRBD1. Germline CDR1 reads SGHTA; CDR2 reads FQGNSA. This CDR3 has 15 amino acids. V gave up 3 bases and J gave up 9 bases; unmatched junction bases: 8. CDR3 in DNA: TGTGCCAGCAGCTTCCCCAGGGGGAACAGTTCACCCCTCCACTTT. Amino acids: CASSFPRGNSSPLHF.

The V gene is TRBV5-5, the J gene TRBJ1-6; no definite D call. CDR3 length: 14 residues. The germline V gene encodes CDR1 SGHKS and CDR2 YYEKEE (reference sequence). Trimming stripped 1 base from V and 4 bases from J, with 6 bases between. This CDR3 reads CASSLKQYNSPLHF. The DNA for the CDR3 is TGTGCCAGCAGCTTGAAACAATATAATTCACCCCTCCACTTT.

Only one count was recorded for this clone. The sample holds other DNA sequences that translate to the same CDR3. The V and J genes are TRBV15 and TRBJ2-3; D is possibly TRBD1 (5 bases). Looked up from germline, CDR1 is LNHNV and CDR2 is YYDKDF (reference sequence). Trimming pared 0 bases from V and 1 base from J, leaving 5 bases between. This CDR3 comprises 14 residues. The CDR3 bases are TGTGCCACCAGCAGAGACAGGGGCACAGATACGCAGTATTTT. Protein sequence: CATSRDRGTDTQYF. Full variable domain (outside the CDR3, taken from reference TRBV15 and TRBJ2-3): DAMVIQNPRYQVTQFGKPVTLSCSQTLNHNVMYWYQQKSSQAPKLLFHYYDKDFNNEADTPDNFQSRRPNTSFCFLDIRSPGLGDTAMYLCATSRDRGTDTQYFGPGTRLTVL.

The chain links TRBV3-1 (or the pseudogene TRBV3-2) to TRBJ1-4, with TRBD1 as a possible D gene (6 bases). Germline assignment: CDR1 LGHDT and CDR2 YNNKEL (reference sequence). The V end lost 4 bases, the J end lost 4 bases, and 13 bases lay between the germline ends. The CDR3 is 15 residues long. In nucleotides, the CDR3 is TGTGCCAGCAGCCCCAAGACAGGCGATAATGAAAAACTGTTTTTT. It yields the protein CASSPKTGDNEKLFF.

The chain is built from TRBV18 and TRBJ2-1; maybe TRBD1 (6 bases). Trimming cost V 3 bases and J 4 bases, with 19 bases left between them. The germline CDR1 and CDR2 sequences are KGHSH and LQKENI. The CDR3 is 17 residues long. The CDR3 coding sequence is TGTGCCAGCTCACCGTATTCTTCGGGACAAGTTTACAATGAGCAGTTCTTC. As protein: CASSPYSSGQVYNEQFF.

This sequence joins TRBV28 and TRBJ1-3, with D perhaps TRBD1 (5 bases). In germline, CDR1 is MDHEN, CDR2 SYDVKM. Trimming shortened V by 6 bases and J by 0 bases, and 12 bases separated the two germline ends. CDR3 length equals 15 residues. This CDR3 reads CASSLDRLSGNTIYF. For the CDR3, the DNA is TGTGCCAGCAGCCTCGACAGACTCTCTGGAAACACCATATATTTT.

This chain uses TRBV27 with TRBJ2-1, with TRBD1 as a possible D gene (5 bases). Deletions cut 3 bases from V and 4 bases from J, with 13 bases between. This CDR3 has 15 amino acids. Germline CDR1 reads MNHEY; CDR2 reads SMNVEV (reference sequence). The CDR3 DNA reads TGTGCCAGCAGTTTCGAGACAGCCGCGTACAATGAGCAGTTCTTC. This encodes CASSFETAAYNEQFF.